This paragraph reports one T cell receptor (beta chain). The junction and the germline gene differ at one end; a read error may be behind it. The total RNA that was extracted per sample amounted to at least 5 micrograms. The entry originates in a study of blood T cells in healthy people across ages. Germline V CDR1 and CDR2: SGHKS, YYEKEE (reference sequence). The CDR3 is 16 amino acids. Primed by a sample-barcoded 5' primer and a J-beta primer mix, a second PCR proceeded for roughly 6 to 12 cycles. One entry per CDR3 protein results from TCRdb running MiXCR on the 5' RACE reads. This sample has about 780,000 distinct CDR3 sequences, with about 46% found just once.

Sequenced input: blood. The clonotype originates from a man of 80 years or more in good health. The chain uses TRBV5-5 and TRBJ2-7; 8 positions match TRBD1. The CDR3 loop reads CASNLSPTGALYEQYF. Here the CDR3 DNA reads TGTGCCAGCAACTTGAGCCCGACAGGGGCACTGTACGAGCAGTACTTC.